The T cell receptor (beta chain) under discussion was sequenced for a study of OX40 agonist ivuxolimab in advanced cancers. Study-wide context: Every 2 weeks, ivuxolimab was infused into the patients intravenously at between 0.01 and 10 mg/kg.

Generated by immunoSEQ multiplex PCR, the TCRdb table keeps only in-frame clones and is missing some. The data show under 30,000 clones, over 75% seen once. This CDR3 comprises 15 residues. Germline CDR1 and CDR2: MGHRA and YSYEKL. The V end lost 1 base, the J end lost 1 base, and 11 bases lay between the germline ends. The source was CD4+ or CD8+ T cells sorted from blood, collected in a trial of the OX40 agonist ivuxolimab. This clonotype was obtained from an adult with an advanced solid tumor such as melanoma, head and neck, liver or kidney cancer. The chain is built from TRBV4-1 and TRBJ2-7; D call uncertain. CDR3 bases: TGCGCCAGCAGCCAAGGACTGCAATTGTCCTACGAGCAGTACTTC. Translating gives CASSQGLQLSYEQYF.